Listed below are T cell receptor beta chains from one sample, sequenced in a study of blood T cell repertoires in COVID-19. Some clones are missing from TCRdb's copy, which holds only in-frame ones; the method was immunoSEQ multiplex PCR. The sample contains 150,000 to 200,000 clones, about 93% of which appear only once. The sequenced sample consisted of peripheral blood. The source of these receptors is a man over 45 with acute or convalescent COVID-19. Each CDR3 is given with its conserved first and last residue. D genes are given only for firm matches. Clone size appears in some rows only: once, few, many, or a class for an expanded clone.

CDR3nt: TGTGCCAGCAGCTTGGACAGTCCCTACGAGCAGTACTTC
CDR3aa: CASSLDSPYEQYF
d_gene: -
abundance: -
v_gene: TRBV12-3/TRBV12-4
j_gene: TRBJ2-7

CDR3nt: TGTGCCACCAGCGCGACAGGGTCCTACAATGAGCAGTTCTTC
CDR3aa: CATSATGSYNEQFF
d_gene: TRBD1
abundance: -
v_gene: TRBV24-1
j_gene: TRBJ2-1

CDR3nt: TGCGCCAGCAGCCAGGGACAGGGGGCTGGTACCGGGGAGCTGTTTTTT
CDR3aa: CASSQGQGAGTGELFF
d_gene: TRBD1
abundance: once
v_gene: TRBV5-1
j_gene: TRBJ2-2

CDR3nt: TGTGCCAGCAGTTTAGCACTCACCGGGGAGCTGTTTTTT
CDR3aa: CASSLALTGELFF
d_gene: -
abundance: -
v_gene: TRBV27
j_gene: TRBJ2-2

CDR3nt: TGTGCCAGCAGCTTTAGGCAGGGCCAAACAGATACGCAGTATTTT
CDR3aa: CASSFRQGQTDTQYF
d_gene: -
abundance: -
v_gene: TRBV5-4
j_gene: TRBJ2-3

CDR3nt: TGTGCCAGCAGTTCTTCCGGGACAGGGGGCAATGAGCAGTTCTTC
CDR3aa: CASSSSGTGGNEQFF
d_gene: TRBD1
abundance: -
v_gene: TRBV6-5
j_gene: TRBJ2-1

CDR3nt: TGCGCCAGCAGCCAAGATCGGCAGGGTCAAGCGGGTTTCTACAATGAGCAGTTCTTC
CDR3aa: CASSQDRQGQAGFYNEQFF
d_gene: -
abundance: -
v_gene: TRBV4-3
j_gene: TRBJ2-1

CDR3nt: TGTGCCATCAACCCGGGACAGGGGCGATACGAGCAGTACTTC
CDR3aa: CAINPGQGRYEQYF
d_gene: TRBD1
abundance: -
v_gene: TRBV10-3
j_gene: TRBJ2-7

CDR3nt: TGTGCCAGCAGCTTAGGGGCCTCGGGGTGGGAAAAACTGTTTTTT
CDR3aa: CASSLGASGWEKLFF
d_gene: -
abundance: once
v_gene: TRBV11-2
j_gene: TRBJ1-4

CDR3nt: TGTGCCAGCAGTGAACAGGTCCCCGAGCGACATTCACCCCTCCACTTT
CDR3aa: CASSEQVPERHSPLHF
d_gene: -
abundance: -
v_gene: TRBV6-4
j_gene: TRBJ1-6

CDR3nt: TGTGCCAGCAGCTTAGTGGGCTCTTCTGCGGGAGCTTTCTTT
CDR3aa: CASSLVGSSAGAFF
d_gene: -
abundance: few
v_gene: TRBV11-2
j_gene: TRBJ1-1

CDR3nt: TGCGCCAGCAGCCAAGGGAGCGGGCAGTTCTATGGCTACACCTTC
CDR3aa: CASSQGSGQFYGYTF
d_gene: -
abundance: -
v_gene: TRBV4-1
j_gene: TRBJ1-2

CDR3nt: TGTGCCAGCAGCTTGGGGCTAGCGGGGTATGAGACCCAGTACTTC
CDR3aa: CASSLGLAGYETQYF
d_gene: TRBD2
abundance: few
v_gene: TRBV5-4
j_gene: TRBJ2-5

CDR3nt: TGTGCCAGCCTCGCCGGGAGTAGCGGGGATGAGCAGTTCTTC
CDR3aa: CASLAGSSGDEQFF
d_gene: TRBD2
abundance: -
v_gene: TRBV7-9
j_gene: TRBJ2-1

CDR3nt: TGTGCCAGCAGCTTTGGAGGGAACACCGGGGAGCTGTTTTTT
CDR3aa: CASSFGGNTGELFF
d_gene: -
abundance: -
v_gene: TRBV5-6
j_gene: TRBJ2-2

CDR3nt: TGTGCCAGTAGGGCACAGGGGGCATCTAATGAAAAACTGTTTTTT
CDR3aa: CASRAQGASNEKLFF
d_gene: TRBD1
abundance: -
v_gene: TRBV19
j_gene: TRBJ1-4

CDR3nt: TGTGCCAGCAGTCGGTGGGCACAAGAGACCCAGTACTTC
CDR3aa: CASSRWAQETQYF
d_gene: -
abundance: -
v_gene: TRBV7-3
j_gene: TRBJ2-5

CDR3nt: TGTGCCAGCAGCTTGCCCACAACTCAGCCCCAGCATTTT
CDR3aa: CASSLPTTQPQHF
d_gene: -
abundance: -
v_gene: TRBV5-8
j_gene: TRBJ1-5

CDR3nt: TGTGCCAGCAGCTTAGCGGGAGGGGGAAACAATGAGCAGTTCTTC
CDR3aa: CASSLAGGGNNEQFF
d_gene: -
abundance: -
v_gene: TRBV7-8
j_gene: TRBJ2-1

CDR3nt: TGCAGCGTTGTTTCCCCACGAGCCTACGAGCAGTACTTC
CDR3aa: CSVVSPRAYEQYF
d_gene: -
abundance: -
v_gene: TRBV29-1
j_gene: TRBJ2-7

CDR3nt: TGTGCCAGTAGCCACCCGCGGGGGGGGAACAATGAGCAGTTCTTC
CDR3aa: CASSHPRGGNNEQFF
d_gene: TRBD2
abundance: -
v_gene: TRBV19
j_gene: TRBJ2-1

CDR3nt: TGTGCCAGCAGCTTACGTGAGGGTTTGAACACTGAAGCTTTCTTT
CDR3aa: CASSLREGLNTEAFF
d_gene: -
abundance: -
v_gene: TRBV7-9
j_gene: TRBJ1-1

CDR3nt: TGTGCCAGCAGTGAAGCTAGCTGGAGCTCCTATAATTCACCCCTCCACTTT
CDR3aa: CASSEASWSSYNSPLHF
d_gene: -
abundance: -
v_gene: TRBV6-1
j_gene: TRBJ1-6

CDR3nt: TGTGCCAGCAGCCAAGAAGGTGTTATGGCAGGGGGCGTGGGAGAGACCCAGTACTTC
CDR3aa: CASSQEGVMAGGVGETQYF
d_gene: TRBD1
abundance: -
v_gene: TRBV14
j_gene: TRBJ2-5

CDR3nt: TGTGCCATCAGTGCCCAGGGCGGTGATGGCTACACCTTC
CDR3aa: CAISAQGGDGYTF
d_gene: -
abundance: -
v_gene: TRBV10-3
j_gene: TRBJ1-2

CDR3nt: TGTGCCAGCAGCTTAGCCGGAGGCGCCTACGAGCAGTACTTC
CDR3aa: CASSLAGGAYEQYF
d_gene: -
abundance: -
v_gene: TRBV7-2
j_gene: TRBJ2-7

CDR3nt: TGTGCCAGCAGCCAAGGGGGACTCGAGCCCCAGCATTTT
CDR3aa: CASSQGGLEPQHF
d_gene: -
abundance: -
v_gene: TRBV3-1/TRBV3-2
j_gene: TRBJ1-5

CDR3nt: TGTGCTAGCAAAACCCAGGGGAGAAACACCATATATTTT
CDR3aa: CASKTQGRNTIYF
d_gene: -
abundance: -
v_gene: TRBV6-5
j_gene: TRBJ1-3

CDR3nt: TGTGCCAGCAGCTTAGAAGGGACACAAGAGACCCAGTACTTC
CDR3aa: CASSLEGTQETQYF
d_gene: -
abundance: -
v_gene: TRBV7-3
j_gene: TRBJ2-5